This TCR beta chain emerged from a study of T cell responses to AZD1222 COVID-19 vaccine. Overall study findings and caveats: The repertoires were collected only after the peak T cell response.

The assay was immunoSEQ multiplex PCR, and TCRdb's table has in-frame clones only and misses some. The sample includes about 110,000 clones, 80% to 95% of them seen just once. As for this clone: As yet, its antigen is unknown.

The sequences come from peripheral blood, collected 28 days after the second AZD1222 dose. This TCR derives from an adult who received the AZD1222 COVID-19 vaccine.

CDR3 region: CASSLAVGAGNTGELFF. CDR3 coding DNA: TGCGCCAGCAGCTTGGCGGTCGGAGCGGGGAACACCGGGGAGCTGTTTTTT. J is TRBJ2-2 and V is TRBV5-1, with a tentative D call TRBD2 (6 bases). V was shortened by 0 bases and J by 1 base, with 13 bases between the two germline ends. CDR3 size: 17 residues. From germline, CDR1 is SGHRS and CDR2 YFSETQ.